This TCR beta chain was identified during a study of PD-1 blockade in classical Hodgkin lymphoma. Relapse was seen in all patients after autologous stem cell transplantation, and brentuximab vedotin exposure was variable. The sample holds a few counts of this clone. Repertoires were generated with immunoSEQ multiplex PCR, while TCRdb's copy carries only in-frame clones and drops some. The data contain about 23,000 clones, around 80% of them singletons. CDR1 is MGHRA, CDR2 YSYEKL, per germline. The CDR3 loop spans 16 amino acids. The V and J ends lost 0 bases and 4 bases, in that order; junction bases with no gene match: 4.

The TCR originated in a human donor with classical Hodgkin lymphoma. The J gene is TRBJ2-5, the V gene TRBV4-1; 11 positions match TRBD2. Sequences were derived from peripheral blood mononuclear cells (PBMCs), sampled before the second cycle of nivolumab. For the CDR3, the DNA is TGCGCCAGCAGCCAAGAATTAGCGGGAGGGCTAGAGACCCAGTACTTC. Translating it yields CASSQELAGGLETQYF.